A selection of T cell receptor beta chains follows, all from one sample in a study of blood T cell repertoires in COVID-19. Generated by immunoSEQ multiplex PCR, the TCRdb table keeps only in-frame clones and is missing some. The sample lists hundreds of thousands of clones, 80% to 90% occurring once. Sequenced material: PBMCs or T cells enriched from blood (not recorded which). The receptors come from a man between 18 and 35 years old who had recovered from COVID-19. The CDR3 runs from the conserved cysteine through the conserved F or W. Fields, in order: D gene, clone size, J gene, V gene, CDR3 protein, CDR3 DNA. The D gene is left open where the match is weak. Rows may omit the clone size; those that give it use once, few, many or a size class.

d_call: TRBD1; clone_size: -; j_call: TRBJ2-7; v_call: TRBV5-1; cdr3_aa: CASSSGQGFHEQYF; cdr3_nt: TGCGCCAGCAGCTCGGGACAGGGGTTCCACGAGCAGTACTTC
d_call: TRBD2; clone_size: -; j_call: TRBJ2-1; v_call: TRBV11-3; cdr3_aa: CASSLAGLGSTEQFF; cdr3_nt: TGTGCCAGCAGCTTAGCGGGACTAGGGTCCACTGAGCAGTTCTTC
d_call: -; clone_size: -; j_call: TRBJ1-5; v_call: TRBV2; cdr3_aa: CASNGNSYNQPQHF; cdr3_nt: TGTGCCAGCAACGGGAACTCTTACAATCAGCCCCAGCATTTT
d_call: -; clone_size: -; j_call: TRBJ1-4; v_call: TRBV7-3; cdr3_aa: CASSLAGIPNEKLFF; cdr3_nt: TGTGCCAGCAGCTTAGCGGGTATTCCTAATGAAAAACTGTTTTTT
d_call: -; clone_size: -; j_call: TRBJ2-7; v_call: TRBV10-3; cdr3_aa: CAISDPGIGRDEQYF; cdr3_nt: TGTGCCATCAGTGACCCGGGGATAGGGCGGGACGAGCAGTACTTC
d_call: -; clone_size: -; j_call: TRBJ1-3; v_call: TRBV5-1; cdr3_aa: CASSLEQVSSGNTIYF; cdr3_nt: TGCGCCAGCAGCTTGGAACAGGTTTCCTCTGGAAACACCATATATTTT
d_call: -; clone_size: -; j_call: TRBJ1-1; v_call: TRBV12-5; cdr3_aa: CASGLVLGAPNRMNTEAFF; cdr3_nt: TGTGCTAGTGGTTTGGTACTGGGGGCACCCAATCGTATGAACACTGAAGCTTTCTTT
d_call: -; clone_size: -; j_call: TRBJ2-4; v_call: TRBV5-1; cdr3_aa: CASSLSVGSGNIQYF; cdr3_nt: TGCGCCAGCAGCTTGTCGGTGGGGTCAGGGAACATTCAGTACTTC
d_call: -; clone_size: once; j_call: TRBJ1-3; v_call: TRBV18; cdr3_aa: CASSPAGRFSGNTIYF; cdr3_nt: TGTGCCAGCTCACCGGCAGGCAGATTCTCTGGAAACACCATATATTTT
d_call: -; clone_size: once; j_call: TRBJ1-1; v_call: TRBV10-3; cdr3_aa: CAISESSDSQLNTEAFF; cdr3_nt: TGTGCCATCAGTGAGTCGAGTGACAGCCAACTGAACACTGAAGCTTTCTTT
d_call: -; clone_size: -; j_call: TRBJ2-7; v_call: TRBV11-2; cdr3_aa: CASSRMSYEQYF; cdr3_nt: TGTGCCAGCAGCCGAATGAGCTACGAGCAGTACTTC
d_call: TRBD1; clone_size: -; j_call: TRBJ1-2; v_call: TRBV3-1/TRBV3-2; cdr3_aa: CASSPARQGSNYGYTF; cdr3_nt: TGTGCCAGCAGCCCCGCCAGACAGGGTTCTAACTATGGCTACACCTTC
d_call: -; clone_size: -; j_call: TRBJ2-1; v_call: TRBV20-1; cdr3_aa: CSAPIYNEQFF; cdr3_nt: TGCAGTGCCCCCATTTACAATGAGCAGTTCTTC
d_call: TRBD2; clone_size: -; j_call: TRBJ2-7; v_call: TRBV7-2; cdr3_aa: CASSHGTRAYEQYF; cdr3_nt: TGTGCCAGCAGCCACGGGACTAGAGCCTACGAGCAGTACTTC
d_call: TRBD1; clone_size: -; j_call: TRBJ1-5; v_call: TRBV6-2/TRBV6-3; cdr3_aa: CASSRGGGGQPQHF; cdr3_nt: TGTGCCAGCAGCCGAGGGGGCGGTGGTCAGCCCCAGCATTTT
d_call: TRBD2; clone_size: -; j_call: TRBJ2-1; v_call: TRBV7-2; cdr3_aa: CASSSTGLAGGPVGEQFF; cdr3_nt: TGTGCCAGCAGCTCAACGGGACTAGCGGGGGGGCCAGTTGGTGAGCAGTTCTTC
d_call: -; clone_size: many; j_call: TRBJ2-2; v_call: TRBV24-1; cdr3_aa: CATSDFAGPNTGELFF; cdr3_nt: TGTGCCACCAGTGATTTCGCAGGGCCGAACACCGGGGAGCTGTTTTTT
d_call: -; clone_size: -; j_call: TRBJ1-3; v_call: TRBV19; cdr3_aa: CASSMAGAGNTIYF; cdr3_nt: TGTGCCAGTAGTATGGCGGGCGCCGGAAACACCATATATTTT
d_call: TRBD1; clone_size: -; j_call: TRBJ1-2; v_call: TRBV27; cdr3_aa: CASGQGGGYTF; cdr3_nt: TGTGCCAGCGGACAGGGAGGTGGCTACACCTTC
d_call: TRBD1; clone_size: -; j_call: TRBJ1-2; v_call: TRBV19; cdr3_aa: CASSVDRVGYTF; cdr3_nt: TGTGCCAGTAGTGTGGACAGGGTTGGCTACACCTTC
d_call: TRBD2; clone_size: once; j_call: TRBJ2-7; v_call: TRBV7-9; cdr3_aa: CASSPREHYEQYF; cdr3_nt: TGTGCCAGCAGTCCGCGGGAGCACTACGAGCAGTACTTC
d_call: -; clone_size: -; j_call: TRBJ2-7; v_call: TRBV25-1; cdr3_aa: CASSVGAVAPYEQYF; cdr3_nt: TGTGCCAGCAGTGTAGGGGCAGTGGCCCCTTACGAGCAGTACTTC
d_call: TRBD1; clone_size: -; j_call: TRBJ2-2; v_call: TRBV28; cdr3_aa: CASSLGTGGKDGELFF; cdr3_nt: TGTGCCAGCAGTTTGGGGACAGGGGGCAAAGACGGGGAGCTGTTTTTT
d_call: -; clone_size: once; j_call: TRBJ1-5; v_call: TRBV15; cdr3_aa: CATSRDRGRDNQPQHF; cdr3_nt: TGTGCCACCAGCAGAGATCGTGGACGGGACAATCAGCCCCAGCATTTT
d_call: TRBD1; clone_size: -; j_call: TRBJ1-1; v_call: TRBV5-4; cdr3_aa: CASSRWTGLNTEAFF; cdr3_nt: TGTGCCAGCAGCAGGTGGACAGGGCTGAACACTGAAGCTTTCTTT
d_call: -; clone_size: -; j_call: TRBJ2-7; v_call: TRBV21-1; cdr3_aa: CASSKVSDGTYEQYF; cdr3_nt: TGTGCCAGCAGCAAAGTTAGCGACGGCACCTACGAGCAGTACTTC
d_call: -; clone_size: -; j_call: TRBJ1-2; v_call: TRBV5-5; cdr3_aa: CASSLESEIPNYGYTF; cdr3_nt: TGTGCCAGCAGCTTGGAGTCAGAAATACCTAACTATGGCTACACCTTC
d_call: TRBD1; clone_size: -; j_call: TRBJ1-1; v_call: TRBV5-1; cdr3_aa: CASSLEGQGPPLTEAFF; cdr3_nt: TGCGCCAGCAGCTTGGAGGGACAGGGACCACCACTCACTGAAGCTTTCTTT
d_call: TRBD1; clone_size: once; j_call: TRBJ1-4; v_call: TRBV25-1; cdr3_aa: CASSGGTGGGMYEKLFF; cdr3_nt: TGTGCCAGCAGTGGCGGGACAGGGGGCGGGATGTATGAAAAACTGTTTTTT
d_call: TRBD1; clone_size: -; j_call: TRBJ2-1; v_call: TRBV19; cdr3_aa: CASSPGTGDNEQFF; cdr3_nt: TGTGCCAGTAGTCCCGGGACAGGGGACAATGAGCAGTTCTTC
d_call: TRBD1; clone_size: -; j_call: TRBJ2-3; v_call: TRBV7-6; cdr3_aa: CASSLRQGETDTQYF; cdr3_nt: TGTGCCAGCAGCTTACGCCAGGGGGAAACAGATACGCAGTATTTT
d_call: TRBD1; clone_size: -; j_call: TRBJ1-2; v_call: TRBV6-5; cdr3_aa: CASSYYRGTNYGYTF; cdr3_nt: TGTGCCAGCAGTTACTACAGGGGCACTAACTATGGCTACACCTTC
d_call: -; clone_size: -; j_call: TRBJ1-1; v_call: TRBV18; cdr3_aa: CASSPFAGGSGGAFF; cdr3_nt: TGTGCCAGCTCACCTTTTGCAGGCGGTTCGGGAGGAGCTTTCTTT
d_call: -; clone_size: -; j_call: TRBJ2-6; v_call: TRBV12-5; cdr3_aa: CASTPGVSSGANVLTF; cdr3_nt: TGTGCTAGTACCCCCGGGGTAAGCTCTGGGGCCAACGTCCTGACTTTC
d_call: -; clone_size: -; j_call: TRBJ2-5; v_call: TRBV5-1; cdr3_aa: CASSLVGGQETQYF; cdr3_nt: TGCGCCAGCAGCTTGGTGGGGGGCCAAGAGACCCAGTACTTC
d_call: -; clone_size: -; j_call: TRBJ2-1; v_call: TRBV14; cdr3_aa: CASSAPPSSSYNEQFF; cdr3_nt: TGTGCCAGCAGCGCACCGCCGAGTAGCTCCTACAATGAGCAGTTCTTC
d_call: TRBD1; clone_size: -; j_call: TRBJ1-5; v_call: TRBV7-8; cdr3_aa: CASSLAGPGGNQPQHF; cdr3_nt: TGTGCCAGCAGCTTAGCAGGGCCAGGGGGTAATCAGCCCCAGCATTTT
d_call: TRBD1; clone_size: -; j_call: TRBJ1-2; v_call: TRBV27; cdr3_aa: CASSPVTGERDGYTF; cdr3_nt: TGTGCCAGCAGTCCCGTTACAGGGGAGAGAGATGGCTACACCTTC
d_call: TRBD1; clone_size: -; j_call: TRBJ1-2; v_call: TRBV5-4; cdr3_aa: CASSLAGGAKYGYTF; cdr3_nt: TGTGCCAGCAGCTTGGCAGGGGGCGCCAAGTATGGCTACACCTTC
d_call: TRBD2; clone_size: -; j_call: TRBJ2-3; v_call: TRBV29-1; cdr3_aa: CSVRSFVAGATDTQYF; cdr3_nt: TGCAGCGTTCGCTCCTTCGTAGCGGGTGCGACAGATACGCAGTATTTT
d_call: -; clone_size: -; j_call: TRBJ2-3; v_call: TRBV5-1; cdr3_aa: CASSLASLGLTDTQYF; cdr3_nt: TGCGCCAGCAGCTTGGCCAGTCTAGGACTCACAGATACGCAGTATTTT
d_call: -; clone_size: -; j_call: TRBJ2-5; v_call: TRBV11-2; cdr3_aa: CASSLVPGGANERETQYF; cdr3_nt: TGTGCCAGCAGCTTAGTCCCGGGCGGGGCGAATGAACGGGAGACCCAGTACTTC
d_call: -; clone_size: once; j_call: TRBJ1-5; v_call: TRBV11-2; cdr3_aa: CASSLDLNPSNQPQHF; cdr3_nt: TGTGCCAGCAGCTTAGATCTAAACCCCTCCAATCAGCCCCAGCATTTT
d_call: -; clone_size: -; j_call: TRBJ1-6; v_call: TRBV30; cdr3_aa: CAWSTQGSMPLHF; cdr3_nt: TGTGCCTGGAGTACGCAGGGGTCTATGCCCCTCCACTTT
d_call: TRBD1; clone_size: once; j_call: TRBJ1-5; v_call: TRBV28; cdr3_aa: CASSLKGALGPQHF; cdr3_nt: TGTGCCAGCAGTTTGAAGGGGGCCTTAGGGCCCCAGCATTTT
d_call: TRBD2; clone_size: -; j_call: TRBJ2-2; v_call: TRBV27; cdr3_aa: CASSPVGLAGPGELFF; cdr3_nt: TGTGCCAGCAGCCCGGTGGGACTAGCGGGACCCGGGGAGCTGTTTTTT
d_call: -; clone_size: -; j_call: TRBJ2-3; v_call: TRBV4-3; cdr3_aa: CASSQLRIGGPSTDTQYF; cdr3_nt: TGCGCCAGCAGCCAACTAAGGATCGGGGGGCCTAGCACAGATACGCAGTATTTT
d_call: -; clone_size: -; j_call: TRBJ1-2; v_call: TRBV3-1/TRBV3-2; cdr3_aa: CASSQANQGYGYTF; cdr3_nt: TGTGCCAGCAGCCAAGCTAATCAGGGTTATGGCTACACCTTC
d_call: TRBD1; clone_size: once; j_call: TRBJ1-4; v_call: TRBV19; cdr3_aa: CASSPGTATNEKLFF; cdr3_nt: TGTGCCAGTAGCCCCGGGACAGCAACTAATGAAAAACTGTTTTTT
d_call: TRBD1; clone_size: -; j_call: TRBJ2-7; v_call: TRBV5-1; cdr3_aa: CASSLDRGLGEQYF; cdr3_nt: TGCGCCAGCAGCTTGGACAGGGGGCTCGGAGAGCAGTACTTC
d_call: TRBD1; clone_size: -; j_call: TRBJ1-2; v_call: TRBV23-1; cdr3_aa: CASSHTDRGNGGYTF; cdr3_nt: TGCGCCAGCAGTCACACTGACAGGGGGAACGGGGGCTACACCTTC
d_call: TRBD1; clone_size: -; j_call: TRBJ2-7; v_call: TRBV30; cdr3_aa: CAWRIPGQDSYEQYF; cdr3_nt: TGTGCCTGGAGGATACCGGGACAGGACTCCTACGAGCAGTACTTC
d_call: -; clone_size: once; j_call: TRBJ2-7; v_call: TRBV11-2; cdr3_aa: CASSPYRSSYEQYF; cdr3_nt: TGTGCCAGCAGCCCCTACAGGAGCTCCTACGAGCAGTACTTC
d_call: -; clone_size: -; j_call: TRBJ1-2; v_call: TRBV6-5; cdr3_aa: CASSYSMGQNYGYTF; cdr3_nt: TGTGCCAGCAGTTACTCGATGGGGCAGAACTATGGCTACACCTTC
d_call: TRBD1; clone_size: few; j_call: TRBJ1-5; v_call: TRBV2; cdr3_aa: CASSTGQGNQPQHF; cdr3_nt: TGTGCCAGCAGTACCGGACAGGGTAATCAGCCCCAGCATTTT
d_call: -; clone_size: -; j_call: TRBJ2-3; v_call: TRBV7-2; cdr3_aa: CASSLVRLSTSTDTQYF; cdr3_nt: TGTGCCAGCAGCTTAGTGCGTCTGTCTACTAGCACAGATACGCAGTATTTT
d_call: -; clone_size: -; j_call: TRBJ1-2; v_call: TRBV6-2/TRBV6-3; cdr3_aa: CASSPLLGASGYGYTF; cdr3_nt: TGTGCCAGCAGCCCCCTACTGGGGGCCTCGGGCTATGGCTACACCTTC
d_call: TRBD2; clone_size: -; j_call: TRBJ2-1; v_call: TRBV10-3; cdr3_aa: CAIGREGEQFF; cdr3_nt: TGTGCCATCGGGCGGGAGGGCGAGCAGTTCTTC
d_call: -; clone_size: -; j_call: TRBJ2-1; v_call: TRBV3-1/TRBV3-2; cdr3_aa: CASSQEDRLSSYNEQFF; cdr3_nt: TGTGCCAGCAGCCAAGAAGACAGGCTGAGCTCCTACAATGAGCAGTTCTTC